Sequencing of this T cell receptor (beta chain) was carried out in a study of T cells after yellow fever vaccination. Study results and limitations: When the response was secondary, it was weaker but reached its peak faster, day 5 versus 15. Re-detected after boosting: most primary clones, approximately 97% of CD4 and about 85% of CD8. Bulk-population clonotypes that are abundant could appear as contaminants in FACS-sorted repertoires.

This clonotype was recorded a few times. The antigen remains undetermined. Template switching with 5'RACE generated the TCR cDNA and added a universal primer site and UMIs. MiXCR, run by TCRdb on the 5' RACE reads, gives a single entry per CDR3 protein. The repertoire holds approximately 250,000 distinct CDR3 sequences, with about 5.2% as singletons. The CDR3 extends over 13 amino acids. V lost 3 bases and J lost 9, with 12 bases in between. CDR1 is DFQATT and CDR2 is SNEGSKA in the germline V gene (reference sequence). The TCR originated in a man aged 18 to 29 who received the YFV17D yellow fever vaccine. The sequences come from CD4+ T cells sorted from PBMCs, collected on the day of the yellow fever booster vaccination. This chain joins TRBV20-1 and TRBJ1-6, with unresolved D. CDR3 DNA sequence: TGCAGTGCTAGTGCCGGGGTCGGTTCACCCCTCCACTTT. It encodes CSASAGVGSPLHF.